A selection of T cell receptor beta chains follows, all from one sample in a study of cytomegalovirus exposure and HLA in healthy donors. Only in-frame clones appear in the TCRdb table, and some are missing; sequencing was by immunoSEQ multiplex PCR. The sample shows roughly 60,000 clones, about 69% of them seen only once. The sequenced sample consisted of PBMCs. These receptors all come from a woman between 25 and 40 years old in good health and CMV-seronegative. Each CDR3 is given without its conserved first and last residue. Only part of the rows carry a size: once, few, many, or a class if the clone is expanded.

j_call,v_call,clone_size,cdr3_aa
TRBJ2-1,TRBV18,-,ASSPQGGFVYNEQF
TRBJ2-6,TRBV5-6,-,ASTRGTLSGANVLT
TRBJ1-3,TRBV28,-,ASSLRDRLGNTIY
TRBJ1-5,TRBV7-8,once,ASSLAGSGPQH
TRBJ1-4,TRBV7-9,-,ASSLRVTTNEKLF
TRBJ2-3,TRBV7-3,-,ASSPSHRTMPTDTQY
TRBJ2-1,TRBV4-1,-,ASSQDWGEYSYNEQF
TRBJ2-5,TRBV10-3,-,AIRADREIRETQY
TRBJ2-2,TRBV7-7,-,ASSLGGLAGGTGELF
TRBJ2-5,TRBV11-2,-,ASSLLYRSQETQY
TRBJ2-1,TRBV6-6,-,ASRTGARSNEQF
TRBJ2-7,TRBV5-1,-,ASSPYSSYEQY
TRBJ2-5,TRBV6-1,-,ASSEWERGRETQY
TRBJ2-2,TRBV10-3,-,AIRGPTAGELF
TRBJ1-5,TRBV28,-,ASSRRDSTFGPQH
TRBJ1-4,TRBV5-8,once,ASSLFLGGRGEKLF
TRBJ2-1,TRBV19,-,ASSPGTSGHNEQF